In this sample, the clone carrying this T cell receptor (beta chain) turned up a few times. This entry is derived from a study of blood T cell repertoires in COVID-19. As for the study in general: Some COVID-19 samples were acute and others convalescent; all came from the United States, Italy and Spain. From T cells, B-cell-depleted T cells, or PBMCs came the material, which was cDNA or gDNA.

This CDR3 is 15 amino acids long. With 1 base removed from V and 6 bases from J, the gap between germline ends came to 13 bases. In germline, CDR1 is LNHDA, CDR2 SQIVND (reference sequence). As handled by the study authors: How many nucleated cells were present was estimated from reference gene primer amplification. Produced via immunoSEQ multiplex PCR; TCRdb's table is partial and in-frame only. The D gene and trimming were derived from the DNA, and the V and J assignments and clone size from that table. This sample has fewer than 90,000 clones, with 86% found just once. This chain links TRBV19 with TRBJ1-5; TRBD1 might be the D (6 bases). Sequenced: peripheral blood. This receptor was obtained from a man aged 65-85 years with active COVID-19. The CDR3 protein is CASSIATGYGQPQHF. The DNA of the CDR3 is TGTGCCAGTAGTATAGCCACAGGGTACGGTCAGCCCCAGCATTTT.